This T cell receptor beta chain was obtained from a study of blood T cell repertoires in COVID-19. The overall study: The United States, Italy and Spain supplied acute and convalescent COVID-19 samples.

In the study's own analysis: Amplifying reference gene primers gave estimates of nucleated cell counts. Only in-frame clones appear in the TCRdb table, and some are missing; sequencing was by immunoSEQ multiplex PCR. The DNA gave D and trimming, while V, J and clone size come from that table. The data contain about 80,000 clones, about 83% of them singletons. The V gene end was trimmed by 0 bases and the J gene end by 6 bases; junction bases not matched to a gene: 4. The CDR3 runs 15 residues. In germline, CDR1 is LNHNV, CDR2 YYDKDF (reference sequence). The V call is TRBV15, the J call TRBJ2-2, with 7 positions matching TRBD1. The specimen sequenced was peripheral blood. The sequence was collected from a human donor in a cohort sampled during active COVID-19. Here the CDR3 DNA reads TGTGCCACCAGCAGAGATCGGCAGGGGGCCGGGGAGCTGTTTTTT. Translation: CATSRDRQGAGELFF.